This entry lists 21 T cell receptor beta chains sequenced from one sample in a study of blood T cell repertoires in COVID-19. Data came from immunoSEQ multiplex PCR; TCRdb stores just in-frame clones and leaves some out. The data show roughly 200,000 clones, 75% to 90% seen once. The source material was peripheral blood. The receptors originated from a man aged 55 to 70 with acute or convalescent COVID-19.

In this sample, this clone turned up once. The chain recombines TRBV30 with TRBJ1-5, with a weak D call TRBD1 (6 bases). The CDR3 is 15 residues long. In germline, CDR1 is GTSNPN, CDR2 SVGIG (reference sequence). V lost 1 base, J lost 2 bases, and 12 bases lay in between. CDR3 DNA: TGTGCCTGGAGTGAAGGGGGGGGTCGCAATCAGCCCCAGCATTTT. It specifies CAWSEGGGRNQPQHF.

The rearrangement joins TRBV28 to TRBJ1-5, with D maybe TRBD1 (6 bases). Germline CDR1 MDHEN, CDR2 SYDVKM. The CDR3 has 16 residues. The V end lost 7 bases, the J end lost 4 bases, and 20 bases lay between the germline ends. The CDR3 nucleotides are TGTGCCAGCAACAAAAGGGGGTTGCTCCTAAATCAGCCCCAGCATTTT. It specifies CASNKRGLLLNQPQHF.

The chain couples TRBV10-1 to TRBJ2-7, with D tentatively TRBD2 (5 bases). Germline values: CDR1 WNHNN, CDR2 SYGVQD (reference sequence). There are 14 residues in the CDR3. The V and J ends lost 8 bases and 2 bases respectively, with 16 bases between them. CDR3 coding DNA: TGCGCCAGCTATGAGGGAGCAGAGACCTACGAGCAGTACTTC. Its protein is CASYEGAETYEQYF.

The chain links TRBV4-1 to TRBJ2-7; 7 bases line up with TRBD2. Germline trimming cut 0 bases from V and 2 bases from J; bases unmatched to any gene: 7. The CDR3 is 16 amino acids. Germline V gene lookup returns CDR1 MGHRA and CDR2 YSYEKL. The CDR3 sequence is CASSQDGPSGTYEQYF. CDR3 bases: TGCGCCAGCAGCCAAGATGGGCCTAGCGGAACCTACGAGCAGTACTTC.

The rearrangement links TRBV5-8 to TRBJ2-2; 7 bases align to TRBD1. The length of the CDR3 is 14 residues. CDR1 and CDR2 (germline): SGHTS, YDEGEE. Trimming removed 6 bases from V and 5 bases from J; junction bases left unmatched: 7. In DNA, the CDR3 is TGTGCCAGCACACCTTCACAGGGGACCGGGGAGCTGTTTTTT. It translates to CASTPSQGTGELFF.

The chain uses TRBV24-1 and TRBJ2-7; TRBD2 agrees at 7 bases. The CDR3 extends over 14 amino acids. V trimming: 3 bases; J trimming: 3 bases; junction bases outside the gene matches: 4. Looked up from germline, CDR1 is KGHDR and CDR2 is SFDVKD. In DNA, the CDR3 is TGTGCCACCAGTGATGGGAGGGGACTCTACGAGCAGTACTTC. Translated, it gives CATSDGRGLYEQYF.

The V call is TRBV5-6, the J call TRBJ1-1, with unresolved D. Germline loops: CDR1 SGHDT, CDR2 YYEEEE. V lost 4 bases to trimming and J lost 1 base, with 11 bases between them. The length of the CDR3 is 14 residues. CDR3 protein: CASSLPAGNTEAFF. CDR3 sequence (DNA): TGTGCCAGCAGCCTCCCTGCCGGGAACACTGAAGCTTTCTTT.

A word on this clone: Other nucleotide sequences in the sample specify the same CDR3. V gene TRBV28 combines with J gene TRBJ2-7, with D possibly matching TRBD2 (6 bases). Germline CDR1 reads MDHEN; CDR2 reads SYDVKM. This CDR3 has 13 residues. Trimming cost V 2 bases and J 1 base, with 6 bases left between them. This chain's CDR3 is CASSLGGSYEQYF. CDR3 coding DNA: TGTGCCAGCAGTTTAGGAGGGTCCTACGAGCAGTACTTC.

Note on this clone: Other DNA variants within this sample encode the same CDR3. The chain links TRBV5-1 to TRBJ2-7, with 7 bases that match TRBD2. V trimming: 2 bases; J trimming: 0 bases; junction bases outside the gene matches: 2. In germline, CDR1 is SGHRS, CDR2 YFSETQ. This CDR3 has 14 residues. DNA for the CDR3: TGCGCCAGCAGCTTAGGCGGGGGCTCCTACGAGCAGTACTTC. This sequence encodes CASSLGGGSYEQYF. Full variable domain (outside the CDR3, taken from reference TRBV5-1 and TRBJ2-7): KAGVTQTPRYLIKTRGQQVTLSCSPISGHRSVSWYQQTPGQGLQFLFEYFSETQRNKGNFPGRFSGRQFSNSRSEMNVSTLELGDSALYLCASSLGGGSYEQYFGPGTRLTVT.

The chain has TRBV7-9 and TRBJ1-6; 10 bases fit TRBD1. Germline V gene lookup returns CDR1 SEHNR and CDR2 FQNEAQ (reference sequence). CDR3 size: 18 residues. Unmatched junction bases numbered 10, after V lost 5 bases and J lost 3 bases. The CDR3 nucleotides read TGTGCCAGCAGCGCACCCTGGGACAGGGGAGGCTATAATTCACCCCTCCACTTT. Encoded protein: CASSAPWDRGGYNSPLHF.

This sequence joins TRBV6-5 and TRBJ1-1, with D hard to call. Trimming stripped 0 bases from V and 4 bases from J, with 6 bases between. This CDR3 spans 13 amino acids. Germline-derived CDR1 and CDR2 are MNHEY and SVGAGI. In DNA form, the CDR3 reads TGTGCCAGCAGTTACTCGGTGGCCACTGAAGCTTTCTTT. Its translation is CASSYSVATEAFF.

Only one count was recorded for this clone. V is TRBV6-5 and J is TRBJ2-7, with 8 bases aligning to TRBD2. The V gene's germline CDR1 is MNHEY and CDR2 SVGAGI. V shed 6 bases, J shed 4 bases, and the junction held 5 bases outside the gene matches. This CDR3 has 13 amino acids. The CDR3: CASRGLALYEQYF. The CDR3 nucleotides are TGTGCCAGCAGAGGACTAGCTTTGTACGAGCAGTACTTC.

The V and J genes are TRBV18 and TRBJ2-7; 12 bases line up with TRBD2. V shed 5 bases, J shed 1 base, and the junction held 6 bases outside the gene matches. The CDR3 runs to 16 residues. CDR1 is KGHSH and CDR2 is LQKENI in the germline V gene. In DNA, the CDR3 is TGTGCCAGCTCATGGACTAGCGGGAAATCGTCCTACGAGCAGTACTTC. Protein sequence: CASSWTSGKSSYEQYF.

This chain joins TRBV12-3 or TRBV12-4 and TRBJ1-2; D remains ambiguous. The V and J ends lost 5 bases and 4 bases respectively, with 5 bases between them. This CDR3 is 11 amino acids long. CDR3 nucleotides: TGTGCCAGCAGTACAGTCTATGGCTACACCTTC. It yields the protein CASSTVYGYTF.

The gene calls are TRBV7-2 and TRBJ2-7; D might be TRBD2 (5 bases). The germline V gene encodes CDR1 SGHTA and CDR2 FQGNSA. V lost 0 bases and J lost 3, with 9 bases in between. The CDR3 consists of 14 residues. The CDR3 bases are TGTGCCAGCAGCTTAGCGGGAGCGGTCTACGAGCAGTACTTC. Translation: CASSLAGAVYEQYF.

The V gene is TRBV5-1, the J gene TRBJ1-4; maybe TRBD1 (6 bases). The length of the CDR3 is 15 residues. The germline gives CDR1 SGHRS, CDR2 YFSETQ. The germline V and J ends were trimmed by 0 bases and 8 bases, with 14 bases remaining between them. The CDR3 region has the DNA TGCGCCAGCAGCTTGGTCCCGGACAGCCCGGAAAAACTGTTTTTT. Translation gives CASSLVPDSPEKLFF.

The chain carries TRBV6-5 and TRBJ1-1; 12 bases fit TRBD1. Looked up from germline, CDR1 is MNHEY and CDR2 is SVGAGI. CDR3 length equals 14 residues. Germline trimming cut 6 bases from V and 11 bases from J; bases unmatched to any gene: 10. In DNA, the CDR3 is TGTGCCAGCAGCCCCGGGGACAGGGGGCGGGGGGCTTTCTTT. Encoded protein: CASSPGDRGRGAFF.

This clone was observed once. The genes are TRBV5-4 and TRBJ2-1, with 7 positions matching TRBD1. V lost 2 bases to trimming and J lost 0 bases; unmatched junction nucleotides: 2. This CDR3 spans 15 amino acids. Per germline, CDR1 SGHNT and CDR2 YYREEE (reference sequence). The CDR3 spells CASSFYRGSYNEQFF. CDR3 DNA sequence: TGTGCCAGCAGCTTTTACAGGGGCTCCTACAATGAGCAGTTCTTC. The full variable domain, rest sourced from reference TRBV5-4 and TRBJ2-1, is ETGVTQSPTHLIKTRGQQVTLRCSSQSGHNTVSWYQQALGQGPQFIFQYYREEENGRGNFPPRFSGLQFPNYSSELNVNALELDDSALYLCASSFYRGSYNEQFFGPGTRLTVL.

The rearrangement uses TRBV11-2 and TRBJ2-1; D gene uncertain. This CDR3 is 15 amino acids long. Germline CDR1 is SGHAT and CDR2 is FQNNGV. Trimming took off 5 bases at V and 3 bases at J, with 14 bases between the two ends. CDR3 residues: CASSALLGNYNEQFF. The DNA for the CDR3 is TGTGCCAGCAGCGCACTTCTAGGAAACTACAATGAGCAGTTCTTC. Drawing the rest from reference TRBV11-2 and TRBJ2-1, the complete variable domain is EAGVAQSPRYKIIEKRQSVAFWCNPISGHATLYWYQQILGQGPKLLIQFQNNGVVDDSQLPKDRFSAERLKGVDSTLKIQPAKLEDSAVYLCASSALLGNYNEQFFGPGTRLTVL.

This clone was seen just once. The chain has TRBV5-5 and TRBJ1-3; D is undetermined. V was shortened by 3 bases and J by 0 bases, with 16 bases between the two germline ends. CDR3 length equals 17 residues. Looked up from germline, CDR1 is SGHKS and CDR2 is YYEKEE (reference sequence). The CDR3 region has the DNA TGTGCCAGCAGCTACGCCTTCGTTGGGAGCTCTGGAAACACCATATATTTT. Translation: CASSYAFVGSSGNTIYF.

Written as DNA, the CDR3 is TGTGCCAGCTCACAGCAGGCGGGGGAGCAGTACTTC. It encodes CASSQQAGEQYF. V usage is TRBV18 and J usage is TRBJ2-7, with TRBD2 as a possible D gene (6 bases). Trimming took 4 bases from V and 7 from J, leaving 11 bases between them. The CDR3 length is 12 residues. Germline CDR1 KGHSH, CDR2 LQKENI.